The T cell receptor (beta chain) under discussion was sequenced for a study of cytomegalovirus exposure and HLA in healthy donors. Study context: In terms of ancestry, the Caucasian-associated cluster contained roughly 80% of the approximately 400 genotyped donors.

Likely unrecorded immune exposures existed in these nominally healthy donors. The PCR used 60 Vbeta and 13 Jbeta primers. Method: immunoSEQ multiplex PCR; TCRdb's copy keeps in-frame clones and lacks some. The sample lists some 170,000 clones, about two thirds occurring once. Germline V gene data show CDR1 as ENHRY and CDR2 as SYGVKD. CDR3 length: 12 amino acids. V was trimmed by 6 bases and J by 4 bases, leaving 9 bases between them. The chain links TRBV10-3 to TRBJ1-1; TRBD1 might be the D (5 bases). The receptor comes from a human donor in good health. The sample comprised PBMCs. For the CDR3, the DNA is TGTGCCATCAGAGGGGAGGGCACTGAAGCTTTCTTT. Translated: CAIRGEGTEAFF.